The rows below give T cell receptor beta chains drawn from one sample of a study of T cell clones after liver transplantation. The protocol was immunoSEQ multiplex PCR, while the TCRdb copy is restricted to in-frame clones and leaves out a portion. The sample carries tens of thousands of clones, around 95% recorded once. Sequencing was performed on CD8+ T cells from blood, taken 12 months after liver transplant. These receptors were taken from a human patient who received a liver transplant. Some T cells may trace back to the graft donor. The CDR3 runs from the conserved cysteine through the conserved F or W. The D gene is left open where the match is weak. Clone size, where shown, is once, few, many, or a class for clones that have expanded.

V gene	D gene	clone size	J gene	CDR3 protein	CDR3 DNA
TRBV10-3	-	-	TRBJ2-5	CAISERQGLMETQYF	TGTGCCATCAGTGAAAGGCAGGGTTTGATGGAGACCCAGTACTTC
TRBV7-9	TRBD1	-	TRBJ2-7	CASSPPTDRGTYEQYF	TGTGCCAGCAGCCCCCCCACGGACAGGGGGACCTACGAGCAGTACTTC
TRBV7-6	TRBD1	-	TRBJ2-7	CASSLDRGIYEQYF	TGTGCCAGCAGCCTGGACAGGGGAATCTACGAGCAGTACTTC
TRBV6-1	TRBD1	-	TRBJ2-7	CASSEEEQGASSYEQYF	TGTGCCAGCAGTGAAGAAGAACAGGGGGCCAGTTCCTACGAGCAGTACTTC
TRBV13	-	-	TRBJ2-1	CASSPSLRGNNEQFF	TGTGCCAGCAGCCCCTCACTTAGGGGGAACAATGAGCAGTTCTTC
TRBV27	TRBD1	-	TRBJ2-3	CASSFDRGQTDTQYF	TGTGCCAGCAGTTTTGACAGGGGGCAAACAGATACGCAGTATTTT
TRBV7-9	-	-	TRBJ2-5	CASSSPSETQYF	TGTGCCAGCAGCTCCCCATCAGAGACCCAGTACTTC
TRBV5-4	-	-	TRBJ2-3	CASSRSDGTSGDTQYF	TGTGCCAGCAGCAGATCTGATGGGACCTCCGGAGATACGCAGTATTTT
TRBV20-1	-	-	TRBJ1-1	CSARSITEAFF	TGCAGTGCTAGATCTATTACCGAAGCTTTCTTT
TRBV6-5	-	-	TRBJ2-1	CASSFVGGGNEQFF	TGTGCCAGCAGTTTTGTGGGAGGGGGCAATGAGCAGTTCTTC
TRBV29-1	TRBD1	-	TRBJ2-5	CSVGVWDRAGKMETQYF	TGCAGCGTTGGTGTTTGGGACAGGGCCGGGAAAATGGAGACCCAGTACTTC
TRBV7-9	-	-	TRBJ2-1	CASRTARGINEQFF	TGTGCCAGCCGTACGGCTCGGGGAATCAATGAGCAGTTCTTC
TRBV27	TRBD1	medium-sized	TRBJ1-1	CASSLEGALTEAFF	TGTGCCAGCAGTTTAGAGGGGGCCCTCACTGAAGCTTTCTTT
TRBV19	TRBD1	-	TRBJ1-1	CASSFLHLRGQVGTEAFF	TGTGCCAGTAGTTTTTTACACCTCAGGGGGCAAGTCGGCACTGAAGCTTTCTTT
TRBV7-3	TRBD2	-	TRBJ2-1	CASSTSDPPNEQFF	TGTGCCAGCAGTACTAGCGACCCCCCCAATGAGCAGTTCTTC
TRBV5-6	TRBD1	-	TRBJ2-7	CASSFGQGAREQYF	TGTGCCAGCAGCTTCGGACAGGGGGCGCGGGAGCAGTACTTC
TRBV27	-	-	TRBJ2-1	CASNRVGEQFF	TGTGCCAGCAACAGGGTTGGGGAGCAGTTCTTC
TRBV4-1	-	-	TRBJ2-1	CASSQVWGALYNEQFF	TGCGCCAGCAGCCAAGTGTGGGGGGCTTTATACAATGAGCAGTTCTTC
TRBV6-5	-	-	TRBJ1-1	CASSLSVTGNTEAFF	TGTGCCAGCAGTTTGAGCGTCACAGGGAACACTGAAGCTTTCTTT
TRBV6-1	TRBD2	-	TRBJ2-7	CASSARDYSYEQYF	TGTGCCAGCAGTGCCCGGGACTACTCCTACGAGCAGTACTTC
TRBV4-1	-	-	TRBJ1-4	CASSPRGTNEKLFF	TGCGCCAGCAGCCCGCGAGGAACTAATGAAAAACTGTTTTTT
TRBV19	TRBD1	-	TRBJ1-5	CASSIDPTGFGQPQHF	TGTGCCAGTAGTATAGACCCGACAGGGTTTGGACAGCCCCAGCATTTT